Listed below are T cell receptor beta chains from one sample, sequenced in a study of blood T cell repertoires in COVID-19. Sequencing used immunoSEQ multiplex PCR; TCRdb keeps in-frame clones, though not all of them. Of roughly 160,000 clones listed, almost 85% are singletons. Sequencing was carried out using peripheral blood. The source of these receptors is a man aged 18 to 30 with active or convalescent COVID-19. CDR3s include the opening cysteine and the closing phenylalanine or tryptophan.

v_call cdr3_aa
TRBV29-1 CSFRGLLIKLSYNEQFF
TRBV19 CASSIFRDRDEAFF
TRBV12-3/TRBV12-4 CASSTGENNEQFF
TRBV28 CASSLPGASGYTF
TRBV6-6 CASRPGQGETDTQYF
TRBV5-1 CASSADSGVSYNEQFF
TRBV28 CASSTLTATNEKLFF
TRBV5-8 CASSFPGVSGNTIYF
TRBV6-2/TRBV6-3 CASSYVGPTRGSPLHF
TRBV7-9 CASSATSEQYF
TRBV13 CASSLGLLLGGAYGYTF